Given below is one T cell receptor beta chain in context. It has no known antigen specificity. Qualities for individual bases were not recorded, and no much larger clone is one base off. The treatment or condition label here, explained by the study, means: live attenuated yellow fever vaccine strain. At every blood-draw timepoint, two biological replicates of bulk PBMCs were collected. PBMCs were isolated from peripheral blood using a standard Ficoll-Paque protocol. TriZol was used to extract RNA from bulk PBMCs, from CD4 and CD8 fractions, and from dextramer-positive and dextramer-negative fractions. TCR cDNA was made using 5'RACE template switching, a step that added a universal primer site and unique molecular identifiers. Priming of cDNA synthesis was performed from both the TCR alpha and TCR beta constant segments. Library amplification involved two PCR steps, and the second step added sample barcodes and sequencing adapters. Libraries were sequenced on Illumina HiSeq 2500 (2x100 bp) or NovaSeq (2x150 bp). The published analysis was carried out like this. Reads were demultiplexed and collapsed into UMI consensus sequences with MIGEC, and V(D)J alignment was performed with MiXCR. Using edgeR on replicate PBMC samples, clonotypes were called vaccine-responding if FDR was below 0.01 and the log2 fold change was above 5 up to day 15. Bulk clonotypes were assigned CD4 or CD8 identity according to which sequenced CD4 or CD8 repertoire held them at higher abundance. TCRdb reworked the public reads: Q25 trimming with fastp, MiXCR clone assembly, productive beta chains retained. Each CDR3 protein appears once, grouped with its most common genes and DNA. These V and J calls are TCRdb output, not the study's own analysis. This sample holds about 350,000 distinct CDR3 sequences; roughly 8.6% were observed only once. Around 17% of the sample goes to the ten largest clones.

These data originate in a study of T cells after yellow fever vaccination (dated by TCRdb to between 2017 and 2020). With respect to the entire study: The SMART-Seq v4 Ultra Low Input RNA kit was used to prepare libraries from fractions with low cell numbers. Two healthy male donors made up the cohort, one aged 18 to 30 years and the other aged 30 to 39 years. Bulk PBMC replicates and cell subsets were isolated from blood drawn at multiple timepoints before and after both primary and secondary immunization. Bulk TCR alpha and beta repertoires were sequenced longitudinally to track T-cell clones before and after primary and booster YFV17D yellow fever vaccination.

Beyond this particular receptor, the publication reports: A small fraction of clonotypes showed up in both the CD4 and CD8 compartments, probably as a result of convergent recombination. Because only a couple of donors were included in the study, the extent to which the findings can be generalized is limited. Computational filtering was needed because FACS-sorted repertoires could contain abundant contaminating clonotypes from the bulk population. The secondary T-cell response was weaker than the primary response but faster, peaking on day 5 instead of day 15. Most clones expanded after primary vaccination were re-detected after the booster (96% of CD4 and around 88% of CD8), suggesting broad memory maintenance.

The CDR3, from cysteine to phenylalanine, totals 17 residues. The retained sequence is limited to the CDR3, 51 bases, with the frame set at the first base. CDR1 and CDR2 are drawn from the germline V gene: MGHRA, YSYEKL. Trimming at the junction amounts to 0 bases on V and 0 bases on J, and the germline ends lie 12 bases apart. The clonotype was recovered from a man younger than 35 who received the YFV17D yellow fever vaccine. Here the sequenced sample was PBMCs, taken about 41 days after the first yellow fever vaccination. Recombination linked TRBV4-1 to TRBJ2-1, and TRBD2 may be the D gene, going by 5 matching bases. CDR3 protein: CASSQDLVAGSYNEQFF. The DNA sequence is TGCGCCAGCAGCCAAGATCTCGTGGCGGGCTCCTACAATGAGCAGTTCTTC.